A selection of T cell receptor beta chains follows, all from one sample in a study of blood T cell repertoires in COVID-19. The method was immunoSEQ multiplex PCR; TCRdb's version includes in-frame clones alone and lacks a portion of them. The table has about 33,000 clones, approximately 86% seen once; the top ten hold roughly a quarter. The sample was peripheral blood. The receptors come from a woman of 80 years or more with active or convalescent COVID-19. Both conserved end residues are part of each CDR3. The D gene is left open where the match is weak. The size entry is marked missing in some rows and otherwise reads once, few, many or a size class.

abundance	v_gene	d_gene	j_gene	CDR3nt	CDR3aa
-	TRBV5-4	TRBD2	TRBJ2-7	TGTGCCAGCAGCTTGGACCTAGGGGGACTAGCGAGCTCCTACGAGCAGTACTTC	CASSLDLGGLASSYEQYF
once	TRBV25-1	TRBD1	TRBJ2-5	TGTGCCAGCAAGTCGGACAGGGCTCGGTTAGAGACCCAGTACTTC	CASKSDRARLETQYF
-	TRBV11-2	-	TRBJ2-1	TGTGCCAGCAGCTTAGCTAATGAGCAGTTCTTC	CASSLANEQFF
-	TRBV29-1	TRBD1	TRBJ2-7	TGCAGCGTCTCAAGAAGGACAGGGGGAACGGCCTACGAGCAGTACTTC	CSVSRRTGGTAYEQYF
-	TRBV19	-	TRBJ2-1	TGTGCCAGTAGTATAGTTGGCGGTTACAATGAGCAGTTCTTC	CASSIVGGYNEQFF
-	TRBV5-1	TRBD2	TRBJ2-5	TGCGCCAGCAGCTTAGCGGGGGACCTACAAGAGACCCAGTACTTC	CASSLAGDLQETQYF
-	TRBV30	TRBD1	TRBJ1-2	TGTGCCCTCCCCGGACAGGGGCCCTATGGCTACACCTTC	CALPGQGPYGYTF
-	TRBV12-3/TRBV12-4	-	TRBJ2-7	TGTGCCAGCAGCCCAAGGGGATCCTACGAGCAGTACTTC	CASSPRGSYEQYF
-	TRBV24-1	-	TRBJ2-5	TGTGCCACCAGTGATCCCCGCTCAACGGGAGAGACCCAGTACTTC	CATSDPRSTGETQYF
-	TRBV6-5	-	TRBJ2-1	TGCGCCAGCAGAGGCGCGGATGGGAATGAGCAGTTCTTC	CASRGADGNEQFF
-	TRBV28	TRBD1	TRBJ1-5	TGTGCCAGCAGTTTAAGGTGGACAGGGGGAAATCAGCCCCAGCATTTT	CASSLRWTGGNQPQHF
-	TRBV4-1	TRBD2	TRBJ2-7	TGCGCCAGCAGCCTGGGGGGAGGGTCTGATCAGTACTTC	CASSLGGGSDQYF
-	TRBV5-1	TRBD1	TRBJ1-2	TGCGCCAGCAGCTTGGTCGGGACAGGGTCTAACTATGGCTACACCTTC	CASSLVGTGSNYGYTF
once	TRBV5-1	-	TRBJ2-2	TGCGCCAGCAGCTTGATTCTGGGAGCGAACACCGGGGAGCTGTTTTTT	CASSLILGANTGELFF
-	TRBV29-1	TRBD1	TRBJ1-1	TGCAGCGTTGAAGCGCCATTGACAGGGAACGCTTTCTTT	CSVEAPLTGNAFF
-	TRBV10-2	TRBD1	TRBJ2-7	TGCGCCAGCAGTGAGCCCGGACAGGGTCGCTACGAGCAGTACTTC	CASSEPGQGRYEQYF
-	TRBV25-1	-	TRBJ2-6	TGTGCCAGCAGTTATGGGGCCAACGTCCTGACTTTC	CASSYGANVLTF
-	TRBV5-4	-	TRBJ2-2	TGTGCCAGCAGCCCGGTGGCCAGGTCGAACACCGGGGAGCTGTTTTTT	CASSPVARSNTGELFF
-	TRBV19	-	TRBJ1-5	TGTGCCAGTAGTAAGACAGGAAATAGCAATCAGCCCCAGCATTTT	CASSKTGNSNQPQHF
-	TRBV1	-	TRBJ2-2	TGCACCAGCTCATTAGAACAGGACACCGGGGAGCTGTTTTTT	CTSSLEQDTGELFF
-	TRBV19	-	TRBJ1-5	TGTGCCAGTAGTACACAAGCCGCGGGCAATCAGCCCCAGCATTTT	CASSTQAAGNQPQHF
-	TRBV5-6	TRBD1	TRBJ1-2	TGTGCCAGCAGCCCGACAACGGGACAGGGTTCCCATGGCTACACCTTC	CASSPTTGQGSHGYTF
once	TRBV18	TRBD1	TRBJ1-1	TGTGCCAGCTCACCGACGCCGACAGGGCGTAACACTGAAGCTTTCTTT	CASSPTPTGRNTEAFF